The clone carrying this TCR beta chain was counted only a few times. What it binds is not known. The source of the sample is a study of naive and memory T cell subsets. The beta constant-region primer was an equimolar mix of two oligonucleotides covering TRBC1 and TRBC2. Four rounds of PCR amplified the ligated cDNA using nested alpha and beta constant-region primers plus SP2. TCRdb called the UMI-ligation and nested PCR reads again in MiXCR, with one record for every CDR3 protein. The data contain some 150,000 distinct CDR3 sequences, over 15% of them singletons. Notes on the study in general: In CD4 and CD8 cells, diversity dropped from naive through EMRA. Especially in CD8 cells, naive repertoires contained a few larger clonotypes, possibly CD45RA-re-expressing memory cells.

CDR1 and CDR2 from the germline V gene are MNHEY and SMNVEV (reference sequence). The CDR3 length is 17 residues. V was shortened by 3 bases and J by 0 bases, with 12 bases between the two germline ends. CD4+ T cell IFNgamma after overnight CMV lysate exposure gave donor CMV status. The chain combines TRBV27 with TRBJ2-6; TRBD1 might be the D (5 bases). The sequenced sample consisted of naive CD4+ T cells from blood. The origin of this receptor is a human donor in good health. CDR3 amino acids: CASSFTGSHSGANVLTF. CDR3 coding DNA: TGTGCCAGCAGTTTTACAGGAAGCCACTCTGGGGCCAACGTCCTGACTTTC.